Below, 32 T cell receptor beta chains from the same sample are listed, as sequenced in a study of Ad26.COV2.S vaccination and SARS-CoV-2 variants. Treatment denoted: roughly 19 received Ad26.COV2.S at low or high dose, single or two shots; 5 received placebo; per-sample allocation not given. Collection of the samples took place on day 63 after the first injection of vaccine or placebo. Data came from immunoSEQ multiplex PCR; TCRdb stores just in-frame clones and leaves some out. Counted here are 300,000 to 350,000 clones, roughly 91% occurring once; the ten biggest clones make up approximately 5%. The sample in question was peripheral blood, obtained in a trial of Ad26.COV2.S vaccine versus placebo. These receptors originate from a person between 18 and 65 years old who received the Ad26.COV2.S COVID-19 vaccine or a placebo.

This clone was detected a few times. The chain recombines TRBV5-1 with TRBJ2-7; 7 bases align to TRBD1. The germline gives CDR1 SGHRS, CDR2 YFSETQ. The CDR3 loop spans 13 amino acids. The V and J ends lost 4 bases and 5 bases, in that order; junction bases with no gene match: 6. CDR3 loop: CASSTGTVHEQYF. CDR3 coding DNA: TGCGCCAGCAGCACCGGGACAGTTCACGAGCAGTACTTC.

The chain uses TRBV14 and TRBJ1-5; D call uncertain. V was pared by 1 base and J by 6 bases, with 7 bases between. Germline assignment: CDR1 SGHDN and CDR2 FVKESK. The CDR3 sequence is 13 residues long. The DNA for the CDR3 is TGTGCCAGCAGCCAAGGTATGGGTCAGCCCCAGCATTTT. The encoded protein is CASSQGMGQPQHF.

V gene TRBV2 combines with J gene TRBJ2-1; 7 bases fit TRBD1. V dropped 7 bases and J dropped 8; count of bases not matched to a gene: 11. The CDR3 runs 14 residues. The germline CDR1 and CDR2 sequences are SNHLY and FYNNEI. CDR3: CASKRDRVVDEQFF. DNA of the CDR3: TGTGCCAGCAAACGGGACAGAGTAGTGGATGAGCAGTTCTTC.

CDR3 DNA: TGTGCCAGCAGCGCAGAAACAAGCTCCTACGAGCAGTACTTC. Protein: CASSAETSSYEQYF. V is TRBV9 and J is TRBJ2-7; no definite D call. This CDR3 has 14 residues. Trimming took off 3 bases at V and 0 bases at J, with 10 bases between the two ends. Germline V lookup: CDR1 SGDLS, CDR2 YYNGEE.

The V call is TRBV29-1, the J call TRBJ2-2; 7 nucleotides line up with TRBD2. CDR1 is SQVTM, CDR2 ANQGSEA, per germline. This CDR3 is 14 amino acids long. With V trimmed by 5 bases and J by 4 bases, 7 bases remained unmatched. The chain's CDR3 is CSVSSGGITGELFF. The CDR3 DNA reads TGCAGCGTTTCCTCCGGGGGGATCACCGGGGAGCTGTTTTTT.

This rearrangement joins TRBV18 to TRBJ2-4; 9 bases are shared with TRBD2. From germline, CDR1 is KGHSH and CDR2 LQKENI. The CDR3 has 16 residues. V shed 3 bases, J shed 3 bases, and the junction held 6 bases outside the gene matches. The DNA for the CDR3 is TGTGCCAGCTCACCCTCTAGCGGGGTGGTCAAAAACATTCAGTACTTC. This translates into CASSPSSGVVKNIQYF. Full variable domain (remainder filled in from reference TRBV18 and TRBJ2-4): NAGVMQNPRHLVRRRGQEARLRCSPMKGHSHVYWYRQLPEEGLKFMVYLQKENIIDESGMPKERFSAEFPKEGPSILRIQQVVRGDSAAYFCASSPSSGVVKNIQYFGAGTRLSVL.

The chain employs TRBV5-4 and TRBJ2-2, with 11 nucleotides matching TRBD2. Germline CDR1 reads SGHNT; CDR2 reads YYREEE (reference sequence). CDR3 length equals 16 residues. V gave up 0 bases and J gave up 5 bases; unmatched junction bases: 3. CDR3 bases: TGTGCCAGCAGCTTGGAGCTAGCGGGGGGAACCGGGGAGCTGTTTTTT. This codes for CASSLELAGGTGELFF. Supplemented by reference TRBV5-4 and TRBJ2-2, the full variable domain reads ETGVTQSPTHLIKTRGQQVTLRCSSQSGHNTVSWYQQALGQGPQFIFQYYREEENGRGNFPPRFSGLQFPNYSSELNVNALELDDSALYLCASSLELAGGTGELFFGEGSRLTVL.

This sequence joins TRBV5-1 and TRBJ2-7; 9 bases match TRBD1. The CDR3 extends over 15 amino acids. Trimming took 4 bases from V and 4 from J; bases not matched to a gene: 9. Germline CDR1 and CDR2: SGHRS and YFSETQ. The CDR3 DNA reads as TGCGCCAGCAGCCGAGGGACAGGGCTTTTATACGAGCAGTACTTC. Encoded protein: CASSRGTGLLYEQYF.

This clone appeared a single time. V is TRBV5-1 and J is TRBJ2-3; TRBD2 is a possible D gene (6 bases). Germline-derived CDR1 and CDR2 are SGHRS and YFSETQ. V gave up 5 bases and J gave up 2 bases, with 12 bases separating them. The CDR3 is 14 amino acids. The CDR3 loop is CASREGPATDTQYF. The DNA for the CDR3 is TGCGCCAGCAGGGAGGGCCCGGCCACAGATACGCAGTATTTT.

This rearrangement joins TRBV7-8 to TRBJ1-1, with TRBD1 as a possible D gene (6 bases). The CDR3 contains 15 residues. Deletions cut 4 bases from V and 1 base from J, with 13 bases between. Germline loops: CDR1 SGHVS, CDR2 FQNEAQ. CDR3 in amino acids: CASSYYGQTNTEAFF. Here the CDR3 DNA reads TGTGCCAGCAGCTACTACGGACAGACGAACACTGAAGCTTTCTTT. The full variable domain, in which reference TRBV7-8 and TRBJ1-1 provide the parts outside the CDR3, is GAGVSQSPRYKVAKRGQDVALRCDPISGHVSLFWYQQALGQGPEFLTYFQNEAQLDKSGLPSDRFFAERPEGSVSTLKIQRTQQEDSAVYLCASSYYGQTNTEAFFGQGTRLTVV.

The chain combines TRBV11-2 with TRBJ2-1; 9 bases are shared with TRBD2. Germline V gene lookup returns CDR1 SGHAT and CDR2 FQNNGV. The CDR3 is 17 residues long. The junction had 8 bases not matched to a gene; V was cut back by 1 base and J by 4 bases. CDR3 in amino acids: CASSLGVAGVQYNEQFF. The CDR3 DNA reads TGTGCCAGCAGCTTAGGTGTAGCGGGGGTCCAATACAATGAGCAGTTCTTC.

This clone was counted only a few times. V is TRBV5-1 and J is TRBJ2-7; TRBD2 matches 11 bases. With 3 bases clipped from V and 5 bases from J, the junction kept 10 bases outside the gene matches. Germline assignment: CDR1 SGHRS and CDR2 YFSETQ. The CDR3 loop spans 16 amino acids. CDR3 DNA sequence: TGCGCCAGCAGCTCGATGCCGACTAGCGGGATCGACGAGCAGTACTTC. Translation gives CASSSMPTSGIDEQYF.

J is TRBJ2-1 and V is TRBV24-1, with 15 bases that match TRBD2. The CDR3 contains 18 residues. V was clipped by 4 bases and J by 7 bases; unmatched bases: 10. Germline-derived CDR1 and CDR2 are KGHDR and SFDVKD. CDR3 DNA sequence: TGTGCCACCAGTGACCCCGGACTAGCGGGAGGGAGGGGGAATGAGCAGTTCTTC. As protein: CATSDPGLAGGRGNEQFF.

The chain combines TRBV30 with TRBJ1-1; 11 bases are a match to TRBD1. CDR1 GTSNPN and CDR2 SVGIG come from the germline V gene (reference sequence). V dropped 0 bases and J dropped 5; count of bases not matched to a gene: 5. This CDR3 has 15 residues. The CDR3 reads CAWSVPGQGGTEAFF. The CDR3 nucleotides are TGTGCCTGGAGTGTCCCGGGACAGGGGGGAACTGAAGCTTTCTTT.

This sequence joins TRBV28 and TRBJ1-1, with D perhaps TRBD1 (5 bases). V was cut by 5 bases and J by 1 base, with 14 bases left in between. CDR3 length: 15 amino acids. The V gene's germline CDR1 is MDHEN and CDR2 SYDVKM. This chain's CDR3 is CASSRPAGTNTEAFF. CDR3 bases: TGTGCCAGCAGTCGTCCCGCTGGGACGAACACTGAAGCTTTCTTT.

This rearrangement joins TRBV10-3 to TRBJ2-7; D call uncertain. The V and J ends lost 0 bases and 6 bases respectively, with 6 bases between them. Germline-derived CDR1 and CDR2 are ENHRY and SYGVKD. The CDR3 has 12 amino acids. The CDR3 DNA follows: TGTGCCATCAGTGAGTCCTGGGGCGAGCAGTACTTC. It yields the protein CAISESWGEQYF.

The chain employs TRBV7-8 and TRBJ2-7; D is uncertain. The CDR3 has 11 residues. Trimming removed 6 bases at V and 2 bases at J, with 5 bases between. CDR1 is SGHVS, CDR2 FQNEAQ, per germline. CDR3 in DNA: TGTGCCAGCAGTCGAACCTACGAGCAGTACTTC. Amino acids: CASSRTYEQYF.

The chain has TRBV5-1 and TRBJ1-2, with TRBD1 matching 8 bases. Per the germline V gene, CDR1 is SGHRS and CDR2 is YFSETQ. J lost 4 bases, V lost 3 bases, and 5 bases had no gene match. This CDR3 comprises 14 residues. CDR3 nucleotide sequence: TGCGCCAGCAGCTCGGAGACAGGGGTCTATGGCTACACCTTC. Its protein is CASSSETGVYGYTF.

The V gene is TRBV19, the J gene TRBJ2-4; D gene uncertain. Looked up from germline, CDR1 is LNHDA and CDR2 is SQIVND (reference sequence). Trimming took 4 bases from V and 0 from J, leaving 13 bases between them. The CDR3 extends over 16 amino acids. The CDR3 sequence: CASSTLGVGAKNIQYF. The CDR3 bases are TGTGCCAGTAGTACCCTTGGCGTGGGAGCCAAAAACATTCAGTACTTC.

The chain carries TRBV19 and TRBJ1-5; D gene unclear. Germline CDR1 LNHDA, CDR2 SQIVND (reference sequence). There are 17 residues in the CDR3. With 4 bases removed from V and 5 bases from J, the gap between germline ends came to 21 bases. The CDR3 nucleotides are TGTGCCAGTAGTAAGGATGGGAGAGGTCTAGTCCATCAGCCCCAGCATTTT. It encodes CASSKDGRGLVHQPQHF. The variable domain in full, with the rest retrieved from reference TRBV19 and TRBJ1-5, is DGGITQSPKYLFRKEGQNVTLSCEQNLNHDAMYWYRQDPGQGLRLIYYSQIVNDFQKGDIAEGYSVSREKKESFPLTVTSAQKNPTAFYLCASSKDGRGLVHQPQHFGDGTRLSIL.

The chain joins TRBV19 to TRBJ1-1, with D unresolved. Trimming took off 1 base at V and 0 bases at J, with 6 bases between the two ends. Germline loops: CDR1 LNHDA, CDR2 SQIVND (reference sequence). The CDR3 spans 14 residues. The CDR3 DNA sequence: TGTGCCAGTAGTATAGCCGGCATGAACACTGAAGCTTTCTTT. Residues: CASSIAGMNTEAFF.

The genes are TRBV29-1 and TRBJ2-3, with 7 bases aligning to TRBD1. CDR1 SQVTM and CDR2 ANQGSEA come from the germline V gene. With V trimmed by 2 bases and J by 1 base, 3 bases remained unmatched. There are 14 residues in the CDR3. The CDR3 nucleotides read TGCAGCGTTGAAACAGGGACAGGCACAGATACGCAGTATTTT. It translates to CSVETGTGTDTQYF.

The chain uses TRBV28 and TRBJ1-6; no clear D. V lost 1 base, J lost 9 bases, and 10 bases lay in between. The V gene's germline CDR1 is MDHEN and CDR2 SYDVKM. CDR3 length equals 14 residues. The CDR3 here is CASSLYENGSPLHF. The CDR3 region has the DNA TGTGCCAGCAGTTTATATGAGAACGGTTCACCCCTCCACTTT.

CDR3 amino acids: CASSQGPFSADSPLHF. The DNA of the CDR3 is TGTGCCAGCAGCCAAGGGCCGTTCAGCGCGGATTCACCCCTCCACTTT. This chain joins TRBV4-2 and TRBJ1-6; D uncertain. Germline V gene data show CDR1 as LGHNA and CDR2 as YNFKEQ. There are 16 residues in the CDR3. V lost 1 base to trimming and J lost 8 bases, with 15 bases between them.

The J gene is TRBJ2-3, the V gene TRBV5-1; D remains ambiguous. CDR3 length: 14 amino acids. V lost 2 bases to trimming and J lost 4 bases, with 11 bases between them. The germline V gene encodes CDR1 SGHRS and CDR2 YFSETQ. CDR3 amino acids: CASSLENWPDTQYF. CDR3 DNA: TGCGCCAGCAGCTTAGAAAATTGGCCAGATACGCAGTATTTT.

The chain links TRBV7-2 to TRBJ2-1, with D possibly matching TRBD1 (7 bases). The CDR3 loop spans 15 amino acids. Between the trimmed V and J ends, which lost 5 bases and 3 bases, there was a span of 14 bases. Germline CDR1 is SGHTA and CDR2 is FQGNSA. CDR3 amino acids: CASSPRGQNYNEQFF. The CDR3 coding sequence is TGTGCCAGCAGCCCGCGGGGACAGAACTACAATGAGCAGTTCTTC.

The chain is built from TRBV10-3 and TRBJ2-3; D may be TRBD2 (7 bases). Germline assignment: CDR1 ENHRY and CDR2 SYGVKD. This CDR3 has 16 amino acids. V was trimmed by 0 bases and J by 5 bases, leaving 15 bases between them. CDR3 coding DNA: TGTGCCATCAGTGAGTCGAGTGGGGGGGCTGTAGATACGCAGTATTTT. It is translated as CAISESSGGAVDTQYF.

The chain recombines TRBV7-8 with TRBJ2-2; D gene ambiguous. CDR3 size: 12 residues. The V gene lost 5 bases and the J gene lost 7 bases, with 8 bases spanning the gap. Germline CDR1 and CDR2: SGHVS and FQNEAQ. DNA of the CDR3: TGTGCCAGCAGCCCCTTTTTCGGGGAGCTGTTTTTT. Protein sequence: CASSPFFGELFF.

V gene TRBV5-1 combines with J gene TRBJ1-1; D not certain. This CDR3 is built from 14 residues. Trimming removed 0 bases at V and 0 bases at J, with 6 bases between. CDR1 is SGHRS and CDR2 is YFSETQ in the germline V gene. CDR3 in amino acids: CASSLVHLNTEAFF. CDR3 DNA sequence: TGCGCCAGCAGCTTGGTGCACCTGAACACTGAAGCTTTCTTT.

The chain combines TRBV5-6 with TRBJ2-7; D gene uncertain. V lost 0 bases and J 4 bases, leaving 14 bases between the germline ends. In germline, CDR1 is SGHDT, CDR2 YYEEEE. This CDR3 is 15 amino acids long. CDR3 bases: TGTGCCAGCAGCTTGGGGCCCACAAGTCGATACGAGCAGTACTTC. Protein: CASSLGPTSRYEQYF.

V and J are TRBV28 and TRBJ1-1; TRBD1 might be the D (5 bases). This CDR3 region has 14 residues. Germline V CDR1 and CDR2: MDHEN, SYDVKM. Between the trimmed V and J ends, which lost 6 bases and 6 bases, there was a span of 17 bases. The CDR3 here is CASSPWRRGAEAFF. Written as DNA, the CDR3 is TGTGCCAGCAGCCCCTGGAGGAGAGGGGCTGAAGCTTTCTTT.

The CDR3 DNA reads TGCGCCAGCAGCGTAAGACAGGGCGGCGAGCAGTACTTC. Translating gives CASSVRQGGEQYF. The chain links TRBV5-1 to TRBJ2-7; 7 bases fit TRBD1. The CDR3 spans 13 residues. Germline CDR1 reads SGHRS; CDR2 reads YFSETQ. After removal of 4 bases from V and 6 bases from J, the junction contained 7 bases not matched to a gene.